Here is one TCR beta chain with its context. This entry is derived from a study of T cell changes during pregnancy in multiple sclerosis. Germline assignment: CDR1 GTSNPN and CDR2 SVGIG (reference sequence). This CDR3 has 12 residues. Some clones are missing from TCRdb's copy, which holds only in-frame ones; the method was immunoSEQ multiplex PCR. There are about 110,000 clones in the sample; 85% to 95% occur only once, and just under 0.8% lies in the top ten. The gene calls are TRBV30 and TRBJ1-2; the D gene is possibly TRBD1 (5 bases). This TCR derives from a female donor in good health, enrolled as a control in a pregnancy study. The source was peripheral blood, collected in the third trimester of pregnancy. The CDR3 bases are TGTGTCCGGACTCGGGGGAACTATGGCTACACCTTC. Translating gives CVRTRGNYGYTF.